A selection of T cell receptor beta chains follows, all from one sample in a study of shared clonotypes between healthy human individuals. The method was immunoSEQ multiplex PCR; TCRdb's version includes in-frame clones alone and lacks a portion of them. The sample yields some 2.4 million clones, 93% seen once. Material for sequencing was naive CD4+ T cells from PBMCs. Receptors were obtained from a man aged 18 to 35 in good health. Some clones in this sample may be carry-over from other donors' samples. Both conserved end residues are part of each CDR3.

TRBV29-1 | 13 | CSVVAESSYEQYF
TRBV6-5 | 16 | CASSYSNLRKGTEAFF
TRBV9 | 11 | CASSRNNEQFF
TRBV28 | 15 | CASSLTAGGPYEQYF
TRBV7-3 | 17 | CASSSSGTGDPGNTIYF
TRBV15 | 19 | CATSRGVGWLERATYEQYF
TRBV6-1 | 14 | CASSVRGDRNEQYF
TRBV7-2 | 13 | CASSKLIQETQYF
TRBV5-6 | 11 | CASSLGVTQYF
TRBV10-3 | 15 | CAISDYRGGNQPQHF
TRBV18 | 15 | CASSPPRDTNEKLFF
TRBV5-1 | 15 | CASSLDRATNEKLFF
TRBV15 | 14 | CATSREEAGGTQYF
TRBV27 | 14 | CASSFGTAYNEQFF
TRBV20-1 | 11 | CSANPRGEQFF
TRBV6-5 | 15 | CASSRTGGSTDTQYF
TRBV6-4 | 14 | CASSIVENTGELFF
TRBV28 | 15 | CASSLGQRAQETQYF
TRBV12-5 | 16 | CASGSLVLGGNTEAFF
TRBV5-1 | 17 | CASSFGLAGGFWYEQYF
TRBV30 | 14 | CAWSAGEANQPQHF
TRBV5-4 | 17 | CASSLYPGQGRNQPQHF
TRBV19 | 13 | CASSPGRNTEAFF
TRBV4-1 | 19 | CASSQDLAAVRGRGEKLFF
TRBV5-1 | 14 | CASSHGQTQETQYF
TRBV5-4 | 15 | CASSPTASGIYEQYF
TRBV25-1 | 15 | CASSSISTGLYEQYF
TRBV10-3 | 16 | CAISEFAPSSYNEQFF
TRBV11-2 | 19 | CASSLPWTGGYANTGELFF
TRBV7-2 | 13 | CASSWGGDTEAFF
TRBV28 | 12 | CASSLGRDGYTF
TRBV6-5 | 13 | CASSYREDYGYTF
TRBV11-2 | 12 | CASSLDSLEAFF
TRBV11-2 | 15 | CASSLGDGFNEKLFF
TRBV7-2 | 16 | CASPRQGGRWNTEAFF
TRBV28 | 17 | CASSFRSWEGAADTQYF
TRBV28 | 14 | CASSLTGPNTEAFF
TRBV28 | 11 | CATQFNEKLFF
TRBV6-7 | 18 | CASSCPRVGAGRTGELFF
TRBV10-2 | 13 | CAGAGGGTDTQYF
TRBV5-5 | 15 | CASSLLYGRVYEQYF
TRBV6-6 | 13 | CASNPGGNQPQHF
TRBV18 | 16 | CASSPRLAGDTGELFF
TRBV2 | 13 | CASSGTSTDTQYF
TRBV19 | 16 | CASSTDGQGAPYGYTF
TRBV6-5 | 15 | CASSYDSGRANEQFF
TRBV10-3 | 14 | CAISDGTRTGELFF
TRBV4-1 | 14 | CASSQARGGNTIYF
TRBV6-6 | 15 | CASSFNPRGPYGYTF
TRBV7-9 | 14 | CASGNRDSGNTIYF
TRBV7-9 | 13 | CASSSILAGELFF
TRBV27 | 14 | CASSFGQGTYEQYF
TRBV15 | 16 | CATSGGPGLATDTQYF
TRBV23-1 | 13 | CASRLKPSYGYTF
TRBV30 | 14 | CAWRQVTSGNTIYF
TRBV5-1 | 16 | CASSLAPGTNTGELFF
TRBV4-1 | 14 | CASSQVGSNQPQHF
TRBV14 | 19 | CASSPRAGGRSFTQYGYTF